Listed below are T cell receptor beta chains from one sample, sequenced in a study of blood T cell repertoires in COVID-19. TCRdb's table, derived via immunoSEQ multiplex PCR, lists solely in-frame clones and lacks some. Here the sample spans roughly 350,000 clones, 85% to 90% being singletons. The source material was peripheral blood. These receptors were taken from a woman between 65 and 79 years old with COVID-19, enrolled during active disease. Both conserved end residues are part of each CDR3. A D gene is named only where the DNA matches it firmly. Not every row has a clone size; where given, it reads once, few, many or a size class.

v_gene,d_gene,abundance,j_gene,CDR3aa,CDR3nt
TRBV12-3/TRBV12-4,-,-,TRBJ1-2,CASSLGGPGYTF,TGTGCCAGCAGTTTGGGGGGGCCAGGCTACACCTTC
TRBV12-3/TRBV12-4,-,-,TRBJ2-5,CASSFMETQYF,TGTGCCAGCAGTTTCATGGAGACCCAGTACTTC
TRBV19,-,-,TRBJ2-3,CASSITVRGDTQYF,TGTGCCAGTAGTATAACGGTTCGTGGAGATACGCAGTATTTT
TRBV30,-,-,TRBJ1-1,CAWKRGLDTEAFF,TGTGCCTGGAAACGGGGATTGGACACTGAAGCTTTCTTT
TRBV5-6,-,-,TRBJ2-6,CASSLRVVGANVLTF,TGTGCCAGCAGCTTGAGAGTAGTCGGGGCCAACGTCCTGACTTTC
TRBV30,TRBD1,-,TRBJ1-2,CAWSPTGGDGYTF,TGTGCCTGGAGCCCTACAGGGGGGGACGGCTACACCTTC
TRBV5-6,-,-,TRBJ1-4,CASSRWSATNEKLFF,TGTGCCAGCAGCCGATGGAGCGCAACTAATGAAAAACTGTTTTTT
TRBV19,TRBD1,-,TRBJ2-7,CASSIDRDRPTYEQYF,TGTGCCAGTAGTATAGATAGGGACAGGCCGACCTACGAGCAGTACTTC
TRBV5-1,TRBD1,-,TRBJ1-2,CASSTRQGEDYGYTF,TGCGCCAGCAGCACGCGACAGGGGGAGGACTATGGCTACACCTTC
TRBV3-1/TRBV3-2,-,-,TRBJ1-3,CASSQDFGQGGNTIYF,TGTGCCAGCAGCCAAGATTTCGGTCAGGGAGGAAACACCATATATTTT
TRBV24-1,-,-,TRBJ2-1,CATSDYTEEQFF,TGTGCCACCAGTGATTATACTGAGGAGCAGTTCTTC
TRBV6-5,TRBD1,-,TRBJ1-2,CASRPTGGTNYGYTF,TGTGCCAGCAGACCAACAGGGGGCACTAACTATGGCTACACCTTC
TRBV5-1,TRBD1,-,TRBJ2-5,CASSLSRGETQYF,TGCGCCAGCAGCTTGAGCAGGGGGGAGACCCAGTACTTC
TRBV3-1/TRBV3-2,TRBD1,few,TRBJ1-2,CASSPSGTDGYTF,TGTGCCAGCAGCCCGTCCGGGACAGATGGCTACACCTTC
TRBV7-9,-,-,TRBJ1-5,CASSLYPGMGNQPQHF,TGTGCCAGCAGCTTATATCCAGGGATGGGCAATCAGCCCCAGCATTTT
TRBV6-5,-,-,TRBJ2-2,CASSQTGTGELFF,TGTGCCAGCAGCCAGACAGGCACCGGGGAGCTGTTTTTT
TRBV3-1/TRBV3-2,-,-,TRBJ1-5,CASSQENRSPQHF,TGTGCCAGCAGCCAAGAAAACCGGTCGCCCCAGCATTTT
TRBV2,-,-,TRBJ1-1,CASLRTPRGWENTEAFF,TGTGCCAGCCTTCGGACGCCTAGAGGGTGGGAGAACACTGAAGCTTTCTTT
TRBV28,-,-,TRBJ2-7,CASSLGQARSYEQYF,TGTGCCAGCAGTTTGGGCCAAGCTCGCTCCTACGAGCAGTACTTC
TRBV9,TRBD1,-,TRBJ1-2,CASSARTGALYGYTF,TGTGCCAGCAGCGCTCGGACAGGGGCCCTATATGGCTACACCTTC
TRBV11-2,-,-,TRBJ1-6,CASSLDQTTYNSPLHF,TGTGCCAGCAGCTTAGACCAGACAACCTATAATTCACCCCTCCACTTT
TRBV10-2,TRBD2,-,TRBJ2-5,CASTSGGGETQYF,TGCGCCAGTACTAGCGGGGGCGGGGAGACCCAGTACTTC